The rows below give T cell receptor beta chains drawn from one sample of a study of identifying expanded T cells in peripheral blood. Clones were read by immunoSEQ multiplex PCR, and TCRdb kept only the in-frame ones, dropping some. The sample records about 94,000 clones, approximately 88% being singletons. Source material: blood. The receptors originated from a person between 18 and 75 years old in good health. The CDR3 runs from the conserved cysteine through the conserved F or W. The order of the fields is CDR3 protein, CDR3 DNA, D gene, J gene, clone size, CDR3 length, V gene. A D gene is named only where the DNA matches it firmly. Size is stated for part of the rows, as once, few or many counts, or as a class when the clone is expanded.

CDR3: CASSQDLGARLYGYTF
DNA: TGTGCCAGCAGCCAAGATTTGGGAGCGCGGCTCTATGGCTACACCTTC
D: .
J: TRBJ1-2
size: .
length: 16
V: TRBV14

CDR3: CASSEALGGSYGYTF
DNA: TGTGCCAGCAGTGAAGCGCTAGGGGGCTCTTATGGCTACACCTTC
D: TRBD1
J: TRBJ1-2
size: few
length: 15
V: TRBV6-1

CDR3: CASSLIQGNYGYTF
DNA: TGTGCCAGCAGTTTGATTCAGGGGAACTATGGCTACACCTTC
D: .
J: TRBJ1-2
size: .
length: 14
V: TRBV28

CDR3: CASSTTGTGYYGYTF
DNA: TGTGCCAGTAGTACGACCGGGACAGGGTACTATGGCTACACCTTC
D: TRBD1
J: TRBJ1-2
size: .
length: 15
V: TRBV19

CDR3: CASSSRAAVAEAFF
DNA: TGTGCCAGCAGCTCCCGGGCCGCCGTCGCTGAAGCTTTCTTT
D: .
J: TRBJ1-1
size: .
length: 14
V: TRBV11-3

CDR3: CASSPKTEARGEQFF
DNA: TGTGCCAGCAGCCCGAAGACAGAAGCGCGAGGTGAGCAGTTCTTC
D: .
J: TRBJ2-1
size: .
length: 15
V: TRBV11-2

CDR3: CASSLVASGRAGNTGELFF
DNA: TGTGCCAGCAGCTTAGTAGCCAGCGGGAGGGCTGGTAACACCGGGGAGCTGTTTTTT
D: TRBD2
J: TRBJ2-2
size: .
length: 19
V: TRBV7-9

CDR3: CASEGNGNTIYF
DNA: TGTGCCAGCGAAGGGAATGGAAACACCATATATTTT
D: .
J: TRBJ1-3
size: .
length: 12
V: TRBV28

CDR3: CASSVSGGRDEQYF
DNA: TGTGCCAGCAGTGTTTCGGGGGGGAGGGACGAGCAGTACTTC
D: TRBD2
J: TRBJ2-7
size: .
length: 14
V: TRBV6-1

CDR3: CASSFLEGSGNTIYF
DNA: TGTGCCAGCAGCTTCCTGGAGGGCTCTGGAAACACCATATATTTT
D: .
J: TRBJ1-3
size: .
length: 15
V: TRBV2

CDR3: CASSLVRDWGYGYTF
DNA: TGTGCCAGCAGCTTGGTGCGGGACTGGGGTTATGGCTACACCTTC
D: .
J: TRBJ1-2
size: few
length: 15
V: TRBV5-5

CDR3: CASSLGGPREYYGYTF
DNA: TGTGCCAGCAGCTTAGGAGGTCCCAGGGAATACTATGGCTACACCTTC
D: .
J: TRBJ1-2
size: .
length: 16
V: TRBV11-2

CDR3: CASSLGQGAPRSPLHF
DNA: TGTGCCAGCAGCTTAGGGCAGGGGGCGCCTCGGTCACCCCTCCACTTT
D: TRBD1
J: TRBJ1-6
size: .
length: 16
V: TRBV7-9

CDR3: CASSLRRGELFF
DNA: TGTGCCAGCAGTTTACGGAGGGGGGAGCTGTTTTTT
D: .
J: TRBJ2-2
size: .
length: 12
V: TRBV27

CDR3: CASSDRDRESYGYTF
DNA: TGTGCCAGCAGCGACCGGGACAGGGAGAGCTATGGCTACACCTTC
D: TRBD1
J: TRBJ1-2
size: once
length: 15
V: TRBV7-9

CDR3: CASSLALGGVQPQHF
DNA: TGTGCCAGCAGCTTAGCGCTGGGGGGAGTTCAGCCCCAGCATTTT
D: .
J: TRBJ1-5
size: .
length: 15
V: TRBV7-8

CDR3: CASRLLAGAPDTQYF
DNA: TGTGCCAGCAGGCTACTAGCGGGGGCCCCAGATACGCAGTATTTT
D: TRBD2
J: TRBJ2-3
size: .
length: 15
V: TRBV6-1

CDR3: CASSFDGRARNQPQHF
DNA: TGTGCCAGCAGTTTCGATGGCAGGGCGCGCAATCAGCCCCAGCATTTT
D: .
J: TRBJ1-5
size: once
length: 16
V: TRBV28

CDR3: CASSVAPRGPLQFEQFF
DNA: TGTGCCAGCAGCGTAGCCCCCAGGGGCCCTTTACAATTTGAGCAGTTCTTC
D: .
J: TRBJ2-1
size: .
length: 17
V: TRBV9

CDR3: CASSKGGGLHEQFF
DNA: TGTGCCAGCAGCAAAGGGGGGGGACTACATGAGCAGTTCTTC
D: .
J: TRBJ2-1
size: .
length: 14
V: TRBV21-1

CDR3: CASSSGRAGEQFF
DNA: TGCGCCAGCAGCTCGGGGAGGGCGGGTGAGCAGTTCTTC
D: TRBD2
J: TRBJ2-1
size: .
length: 13
V: TRBV10-2

CDR3: CASSPPRAPNDYTF
DNA: TGTGCCAGCAGTCCCCCCAGGGCCCCGAATGACTACACCTTC
D: .
J: TRBJ1-2
size: .
length: 14
V: TRBV2

CDR3: CASRGPTGVPQETQYF
DNA: TGTGCCAGCAGGGGGCCGACAGGGGTTCCCCAAGAGACCCAGTACTTC
D: TRBD1
J: TRBJ2-5
size: .
length: 16
V: TRBV2

CDR3: CAITKGGTGFRDEQFF
DNA: TGTGCCATCACTAAGGGGGGAACAGGGTTCAGGGATGAGCAGTTCTTC
D: .
J: TRBJ2-1
size: .
length: 16
V: TRBV10-3

CDR3: CASSMSVSFRSTDTQYF
DNA: TGTGCCAGTAGTATGTCGGTCAGCTTCCGTAGCACAGATACGCAGTATTTT
D: .
J: TRBJ2-3
size: once
length: 17
V: TRBV19

CDR3: CASSLAGPYEQYF
DNA: TGTGCCAGCAGCTTAGCCGGACCATACGAGCAGTACTTC
D: .
J: TRBJ2-7
size: .
length: 13
V: TRBV7-2

CDR3: CASSRIEGDGYTF
DNA: TGCGCCAGCAGCCGGATCGAGGGAGATGGCTACACCTTC
D: .
J: TRBJ1-2
size: .
length: 13
V: TRBV5-1

CDR3: CASSSDQTPTGELFF
DNA: TGTGCCAGCAGCTCGGACCAAACCCCCACCGGGGAGCTGTTTTTT
D: .
J: TRBJ2-2
size: .
length: 15
V: TRBV5-6

CDR3: CASRTSGSSTGELFF
DNA: TGCGCCAGCAGAACTAGCGGGAGTTCTACCGGGGAGCTGTTTTTT
D: TRBD2
J: TRBJ2-2
size: .
length: 15
V: TRBV10-2

CDR3: CASSLGAGHTEAFF
DNA: TGTGCCAGCAGCCTGGGGGCAGGGCACACTGAAGCTTTCTTT
D: .
J: TRBJ1-1
size: .
length: 14
V: TRBV4-2

CDR3: CASSSQDMGVNSTEAFF
DNA: TGTGCCAGCAGCTCGCAAGATATGGGGGTCAATAGCACTGAAGCTTTCTTT
D: .
J: TRBJ1-1
size: .
length: 17
V: TRBV5-5

CDR3: CAISSEGANYGYTF
DNA: TGTGCCATAAGCAGTGAGGGGGCTAACTATGGCTACACCTTC
D: .
J: TRBJ1-2
size: .
length: 14
V: TRBV6-1

CDR3: CASRPNREGETQYF
DNA: TGTGCCAGCAGACCGAACAGGGAGGGGGAGACCCAGTACTTC
D: .
J: TRBJ2-5
size: .
length: 14
V: TRBV6-1

CDR3: CASSDRNYGYTF
DNA: TGTGCCAGTTCTGACAGAAACTATGGCTACACCTTC
D: .
J: TRBJ1-2
size: .
length: 12
V: TRBV19

CDR3: CASSYRAWANYGYTF
DNA: TGTGCCAGCAGTTACAGGGCCTGGGCCAACTATGGCTACACCTTC
D: .
J: TRBJ1-2
size: .
length: 15
V: TRBV6-5

CDR3: CASSPIETGVYGYTF
DNA: TGTGCCAGCTCACCTATTGAGACAGGGGTCTATGGCTACACCTTC
D: TRBD1
J: TRBJ1-2
size: .
length: 15
V: TRBV18